A single sample gave rise to the 30 T cell receptor beta chains below, sequenced in a study of graft-versus-host responses after intestinal transplantation (dated by TCRdb to 2020 to 2022). The receptor library was made with the immunoSEQ multiplex PCR assay. Entries here come from immuneACCESS through TCRdb and include only in-frame sequences with V and J called. Some clones fail to appear in such tables; in the studies checked, an unresolved V gene covers under half of the shortfall, and the cause of the remainder is unknown. This sample has 40,000 or so clones in its table, and over 85% of those were observed once. The ten largest clones represent around 6.8% of the sample. Sequencing used PBMCs, obtained less than 280 days after transplant. The source of these receptors is a human patient who received an intestinal transplant, so some T cells may come from the graft donor.

This chain links TRBV5-4 with TRBJ1-2; D ambiguous. CDR3 length equals 15 residues. In germline, CDR1 is SGHNT, CDR2 YYREEE (reference sequence). Trimming cost V 0 bases and J 3 bases, with 12 bases left between them. The CDR3 is CASSLVSGDYYGYTF. DNA of the CDR3: TGTGCCAGCAGCTTGGTATCAGGAGACTACTATGGCTACACCTTC.

Written as DNA, the CDR3 is TGTGCCAGCAGCCCCACGACAGGGGACGGTTCACCCCTCCACTTT. Translation: CASSPTTGDGSPLHF. V usage is TRBV11-1 and J usage is TRBJ1-6; 8 bases align to TRBD1. CDR1 and CDR2 (germline): SGHAT, FQDESV (reference sequence). The CDR3 sequence is 15 residues long. With 5 bases clipped from V and 9 bases from J, the junction kept 9 bases outside the gene matches.

This clone was seen a few times. The V gene is TRBV19, the J gene TRBJ2-1; D gene unclear. CDR3 length equals 13 residues. In germline, CDR1 is LNHDA, CDR2 SQIVND (reference sequence). Between the trimmed V and J ends, which lost 6 bases and 4 bases, there was a span of 10 bases. The CDR3 DNA is TGTGCCAGTAGGGGTTCCCCTTACAATGAGCAGTTCTTC. It encodes CASRGSPYNEQFF.

This clone was seen once. The gene calls are TRBV6-5 and TRBJ1-2; no clear D gene. Germline CDR1 is MNHEY and CDR2 is SVGAGI. Between the trimmed V and J ends, which lost 6 bases and 8 bases, there was a span of 16 bases. The CDR3 is 13 residues long. CDR3: CASRGDTLGGYTF. Here the CDR3 DNA reads TGTGCCAGCAGGGGAGACACTTTAGGGGGCTACACCTTC.

This clone was seen just once. This sequence joins TRBV9 and TRBJ2-5; 9 bases match TRBD1. CDR3 length equals 15 residues. V lost 1 base to trimming and J lost 6 bases; unmatched junction nucleotides: 7. Germline loops: CDR1 SGDLS, CDR2 YYNGEE. The CDR3 coding sequence is TGTGCCAGCAGCGTAACAGGGGGCGCAAGTAAGACCCAGTACTTC. Translating it yields CASSVTGGASKTQYF.

The chain carries TRBV7-9 and TRBJ1-4; 11 nucleotides match TRBD1. Germline V gene sequence: CDR1 SEHNR, CDR2 FQNEAQ (reference sequence). The CDR3 runs 16 residues. J lost 2 bases, V lost 5 bases, and 4 bases had no gene match. CDR3 sequence: CASSDGQGATNEKLFF. The CDR3 region has the DNA TGTGCCAGCAGCGATGGACAGGGGGCGACTAATGAAAAACTGTTTTTT.

The chain uses TRBV27 and TRBJ1-3; D not resolved. Germline V gene sequence: CDR1 MNHEY, CDR2 SMNVEV (reference sequence). The CDR3 contains 15 residues. Deletions cut 0 bases from V and 2 bases from J, with 8 bases between. The CDR3 reads CASSLSGATGNTIYF. The DNA of the CDR3 is TGTGCCAGCAGTTTATCGGGTGCAACTGGAAACACCATATATTTT.

The rearrangement joins TRBV10-1 to TRBJ2-1; D is uncertain. The V gene lost 4 bases and the J gene lost 5 bases, with 6 bases spanning the gap. The CDR3 runs 12 residues. The germline V gene has CDR1 WNHNN and CDR2 SYGVQD (reference sequence). The CDR3 here is CASSGPNNEQFF. The DNA for the CDR3 is TGCGCCAGCAGTGGACCGAACAATGAGCAGTTCTTC.

The J gene is TRBJ2-2, the V gene TRBV9, with 9 nucleotides matching TRBD2. In germline, CDR1 is SGDLS, CDR2 YYNGEE. Germline trimming cut 7 bases from V and 4 bases from J; bases unmatched to any gene: 8. This CDR3 has 15 amino acids. The DNA of the CDR3 is TGTGCCAGCGCGGCGGGGGGGCCGAGCACCGGGGAGCTGTTTTTT. Translation gives CASAAGGPSTGELFF.

This clone was recorded a few times. This chain connects TRBV6-5 to TRBJ1-5; TRBD1 matches 11 bases. CDR1 is MNHEY, CDR2 SVGAGI, per germline. V lost 6 bases, J lost 7 bases, and 8 bases stayed unmatched. The CDR3 is made up of 15 amino acids. In nucleotides, the CDR3 is TGTGCCAGCAGCCCCGGACAGGGGGCGGGCCAGCCCCAGCATTTT. This gives the protein CASSPGQGAGQPQHF.

This rearrangement joins TRBV7-9 to TRBJ2-1, with no clear D. V shed 5 bases and J shed 8 bases, with 7 bases lying between them. The CDR3 is 11 residues long. From germline, CDR1 is SEHNR and CDR2 FQNEAQ (reference sequence). CDR3 residues: CASSARYEQFF. Here the CDR3 DNA reads TGTGCCAGCAGCGCAAGATATGAGCAGTTCTTC.

This clone was seen only a few times. The chain employs TRBV5-4 and TRBJ2-1; D is perhaps TRBD1 or TRBD2 (5 bases each). The germline V gene encodes CDR1 SGHNT and CDR2 YYREEE (reference sequence). CDR3 length: 13 amino acids. V was trimmed by 0 bases and J by 7 bases, leaving 8 bases between them. The CDR3 bases are TGTGCCAGCAGCTTGGGAGGGGAAAATGAGCAGTTCTTC. Its protein is CASSLGGENEQFF.

The chain links TRBV6-1 to TRBJ2-7; 13 bases agree with TRBD2. V lost 2 bases and J lost 3; bases outside the gene matches: 4. This CDR3 is 16 amino acids long. CDR1 and CDR2 (germline): MNHNS, SASEGT. This CDR3 is CASSERGLAGIYEQYF. CDR3 bases: TGTGCCAGCAGTGAAAGGGGACTAGCGGGGATCTACGAGCAGTACTTC.

The chain is built from TRBV6-5 and TRBJ1-2, with D unresolved. Trimming pared 7 bases from V and 5 bases from J, leaving 17 bases between. The CDR3 extends over 14 amino acids. CDR1 is MNHEY and CDR2 is SVGAGI in the germline V gene. This CDR3 is CASKAMLSAYGYTF. The CDR3 coding sequence is TGTGCCAGCAAAGCGATGTTATCCGCATATGGCTACACCTTC.

This chain connects TRBV19 to TRBJ1-2, with D perhaps matching TRBD1 (5 bases). Germline V lookup: CDR1 LNHDA, CDR2 SQIVND (reference sequence). Trimming left V 6 bases short and J 1 base short, with 15 bases between. The CDR3 contains 15 residues. The CDR3 DNA reads as TGTGCCAGTAGGAGGGCGGGGACCGGTAACTATGGCTACACCTTC. This encodes CASRRAGTGNYGYTF. The full variable domain, rest sourced from reference TRBV19 and TRBJ1-2, is DGGITQSPKYLFRKEGQNVTLSCEQNLNHDAMYWYRQDPGQGLRLIYYSQIVNDFQKGDIAEGYSVSREKKESFPLTVTSAQKNPTAFYLCASRRAGTGNYGYTFGSGTRLTVV.

V and J are TRBV18 and TRBJ1-2; unclear D gene. CDR1 and CDR2 from the germline V gene are KGHSH and LQKENI. CDR3 size: 12 residues. V was shortened by 1 base and J by 7 bases, with 7 bases between the two germline ends. The CDR3 protein is CASSPQGSGYTF. For the CDR3, the DNA is TGTGCCAGCTCACCACAAGGGAGTGGCTACACCTTC.

The V and J genes are TRBV7-9 and TRBJ2-3; the D is unclear. The CDR3 contains 14 residues. Between the trimmed V and J ends, which lost 0 bases and 3 bases, there was a span of 7 bases. Per the germline V gene, CDR1 is SEHNR and CDR2 is FQNEAQ (reference sequence). DNA for the CDR3: TGTGCCAGCAGCTTAGCTGTCAGGACAGATACGCAGTATTTT. Translating it yields CASSLAVRTDTQYF.

The chain carries TRBV2 and TRBJ1-1, with D unresolved. This CDR3 spans 12 amino acids. Germline CDR1 is SNHLY and CDR2 is FYNNEI. With 5 bases removed from V and 2 bases from J, the gap between germline ends came to 6 bases. The CDR3 spells CASSWINTEAFF. For the CDR3, the DNA is TGTGCCAGCAGTTGGATTAACACTGAAGCTTTCTTT.

CDR3 residues: CASSDRDRAVGYGYTF. As DNA, the CDR3 is TGTGCCAGCAGTGATAGGGACAGGGCAGTAGGCTATGGCTACACCTTC. V usage is TRBV2 and J usage is TRBJ1-2; 9 bases map to TRBD1. The CDR3 totals 16 residues. Unmatched junction bases numbered 9, after V lost 3 bases and J lost 4 bases. Germline V gives CDR1 SNHLY, CDR2 FYNNEI.

V is TRBV6-1 and J is TRBJ2-1; TRBD2 agrees at 11 bases. Germline V gives CDR1 MNHNS, CDR2 SASEGT. This CDR3 is built from 15 residues. V lost 2 bases, J lost 6 bases, and 3 bases stayed unmatched. CDR3 sequence: CASSETSGGLNEQFF. CDR3 DNA: TGTGCCAGCAGTGAAACTAGCGGGGGCCTCAATGAGCAGTTCTTC.

The genes are TRBV6-5 and TRBJ1-2; 9 positions match TRBD1. V shed 5 bases, J shed 6 bases, and the junction held 4 bases outside the gene matches. This CDR3 is built from 13 residues. Germline assignment: CDR1 MNHEY and CDR2 SVGAGI. The CDR3 coding sequence is TGTGCCAGCAGTGCCGGGGACAGGGATGGCTACACCTTC. Translated: CASSAGDRDGYTF.

This chain uses TRBV9 with TRBJ2-5, with D uncertain. This CDR3 contains 15 residues. V was trimmed by 0 bases and J by 5 bases, leaving 14 bases between them. CDR1 and CDR2 (germline): SGDLS, YYNGEE. In DNA, the CDR3 is TGTGCCAGCAGCGTAGATAGTGGGTCTGGGGAGACCCAGTACTTC. This encodes CASSVDSGSGETQYF.

DNA for the CDR3: TGTGCCAGCAGTGTTCAGGGGGCGTCGGGCTACACCTTC. This codes for CASSVQGASGYTF. This sequence joins TRBV2 and TRBJ1-2; 8 bases align to TRBD1. This CDR3 is 13 amino acids long. Germline loops: CDR1 SNHLY, CDR2 FYNNEI. The trim removed 4 bases at V and 8 bases at J, leaving 6 bases unmatched. The variable domain in full, completed from reference TRBV2 and TRBJ1-2, reads EPEVTQTPSHQVTQMGQEVILRCVPISNHLYFYWYRQILGQKVEFLVSFYNNEISEKSEIFDDQFSVERPDGSNFTLKIRSTKLEDSAMYFCASSVQGASGYTFGSGTRLTVV.

The rearrangement links TRBV18 to TRBJ1-1; 7 bases match TRBD1. Germline trimming cut 8 bases from V and 1 base from J; bases unmatched to any gene: 4. Germline assignment: CDR1 KGHSH and CDR2 LQKENI. The CDR3 is made up of 13 amino acids. CDR3 DNA sequence: TGTGCCAGCCGACAGGGAAAGAACACTGAAGCTTTCTTT. Protein product: CASRQGKNTEAFF.

The chain is built from TRBV5-4 and TRBJ1-2; D ambiguous. Trimming removed 0 bases from V and 4 bases from J, with 7 bases in between. Germline V gene sequence: CDR1 SGHNT, CDR2 YYREEE (reference sequence). There are 13 residues in the CDR3. CDR3 sequence reads: CASSLEDSYGYTF. The CDR3 region has the DNA TGTGCCAGCAGCTTGGAGGACTCCTATGGCTACACCTTC.

The V and J genes are TRBV6-6 and TRBJ1-2; D uncertain. V was trimmed by 6 bases and J by 5 bases, leaving 13 bases between them. The CDR3 runs 13 residues. The germline V gene encodes CDR1 MNHNY and CDR2 SVGAGI (reference sequence). In DNA, the CDR3 is TGTGCCAGCAGCGAGGGTACGGTATATGGCTACACCTTC. Its translation is CASSEGTVYGYTF.

The chain employs TRBV6-4 and TRBJ1-6; D is unresolved. V lost 3 bases and J lost 9, with 15 bases in between. The CDR3 spans 15 residues. Germline-derived CDR1 and CDR2 are MRHNA and SNTAGT. The DNA of the CDR3 is TGTGCCAGCAGTGAAGGTCCTCGCTTGGGTTCACCCCTCCACTTT. Translation gives CASSEGPRLGSPLHF.

The chain combines TRBV4-1 with TRBJ2-3; TRBD1 matches 8 bases. Trimming cost V 4 bases and J 2 bases; bases outside gene matches: 11. This CDR3 region has 17 residues. The germline V gene encodes CDR1 MGHRA and CDR2 YSYEKL. The CDR3, as DNA: TGCGCCAGCAGCCCCAGGGGAACAGGGGGGTTCACAGATACGCAGTATTTT. It translates to CASSPRGTGGFTDTQYF.

This chain uses TRBV7-9 with TRBJ2-3; a weak D match, TRBD1 (6 bases). CDR3 length: 11 residues. The germline V gene has CDR1 SEHNR and CDR2 FQNEAQ (reference sequence). Written as DNA, the CDR3 is TGTCCTTTCAGGGGCCCAGATACGCAGTATTTT. Translated, it gives CPFRGPDTQYF.

The chain has TRBV19 and TRBJ2-7; 10 bases align to TRBD1. V was clipped by 7 bases and J by 6 bases; unmatched bases: 9. Germline loops: CDR1 LNHDA, CDR2 SQIVND (reference sequence). The CDR3 contains 14 residues. CDR3 sequence reads: CASKGATGGAEQYF. The CDR3 DNA follows: TGTGCCAGTAAGGGGGCGACAGGGGGCGCCGAGCAGTACTTC. The full variable domain, in which reference TRBV19 and TRBJ2-7 provide the parts outside the CDR3, is DGGITQSPKYLFRKEGQNVTLSCEQNLNHDAMYWYRQDPGQGLRLIYYSQIVNDFQKGDIAEGYSVSREKKESFPLTVTSAQKNPTAFYLCASKGATGGAEQYFGPGTRLTVT.